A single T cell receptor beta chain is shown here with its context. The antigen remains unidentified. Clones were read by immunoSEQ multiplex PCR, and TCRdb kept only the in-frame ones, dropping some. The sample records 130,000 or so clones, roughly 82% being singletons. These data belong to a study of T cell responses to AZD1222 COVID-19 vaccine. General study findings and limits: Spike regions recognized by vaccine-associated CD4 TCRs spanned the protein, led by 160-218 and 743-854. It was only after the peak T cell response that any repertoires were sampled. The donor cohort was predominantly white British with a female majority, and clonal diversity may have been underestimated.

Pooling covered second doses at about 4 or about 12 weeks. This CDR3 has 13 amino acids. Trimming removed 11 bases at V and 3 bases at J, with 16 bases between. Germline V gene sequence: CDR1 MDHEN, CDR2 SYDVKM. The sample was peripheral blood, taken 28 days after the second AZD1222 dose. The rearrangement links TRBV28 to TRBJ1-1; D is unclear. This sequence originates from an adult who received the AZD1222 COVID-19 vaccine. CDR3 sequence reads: CAGKTDSYTEAFF. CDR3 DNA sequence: TGTGCCGGAAAAACAGATTCTTACACTGAAGCTTTCTTT.